Listed here are 15 T cell receptor beta chains from one sample, sequenced in a study of blood T cells in healthy people across ages. Combining a sample-barcoded 5' primer with a J-beta primer mix, a second PCR ran for roughly 6 to 12 cycles. TCRdb passed the 5' RACE reads through MiXCR, listing each CDR3 protein once. The sample lists fewer than 950,000 distinct CDR3 sequences; around 36% were seen once. The sequencing sample was made of blood. These TCRs come from a man younger than 30 in good health.

The CDR3 nucleotides are TGTGCCAGCAGTTTTTCCGAGTTGAGGGAGACCCAGTACTTC. It codes for CASSFSELRETQYF. The V gene is TRBV12-3 or TRBV12-4, the J gene TRBJ2-5; no firm D call. The CDR3 runs 14 residues. Deletions cut 3 bases from V and 5 bases from J, with 13 bases between.

In its sample, this clonotype was seen many times. The chain recombines TRBV4-1 with TRBJ1-4; TRBD1 is a possible D gene (5 bases). This CDR3 comprises 15 residues. With 3 bases removed from V and 0 bases from J, the gap between germline ends came to 8 bases. Germline CDR1 is MGHRA and CDR2 is YSYEKL. The CDR3: CASSQQGSTNEKLFF. CDR3 nucleotide sequence: TGCGCCAGCAGCCAGCAGGGTTCAACTAATGAAAAACTGTTTTTT.

This chain uses TRBV9 with TRBJ2-2; perhaps D is TRBD1 or TRBD2 (6 bases each). The germline CDR1 and CDR2 sequences are SGDLS and YYNGEE. The CDR3 spans 15 residues. Trimming took off 1 base at V and 3 bases at J, with 10 bases between the two ends. CDR3 bases: TGTGCCAGCAGCGTATTAGGGGGGTACACCGGGGAGCTGTTTTTT. Translation: CASSVLGGYTGELFF.

The chain recombines TRBV15 with TRBJ1-2, with 9 bases lining up with TRBD1. The V gene's germline CDR1 is LNHNV and CDR2 YYDKDF (reference sequence). With V trimmed by 6 bases and J by 10 bases, 12 bases remained unmatched. CDR3 size: 14 residues. Written as DNA, the CDR3 is TGTGCCACCAGTGGACAGGGGACCCCCACCTCCTACACCTTC. Protein product: CATSGQGTPTSYTF.

This clonotype was found a few times. The chain recombines TRBV3-1 with TRBJ2-7; TRBD2 matches at 11 bases. Germline V gene data show CDR1 as LGHDT and CDR2 as YNNKEL (reference sequence). After removal of 4 bases from V and 4 bases from J, the junction contained 6 bases not matched to a gene. The CDR3 has 15 residues. The chain's CDR3 is CASSPGTSGAYEQYF. The CDR3 DNA reads as TGTGCCAGCAGCCCTGGGACTAGCGGCGCGTACGAGCAGTACTTC.

The table lists this clonotype with a few counts. V usage is TRBV12-3 or TRBV12-4 and J usage is TRBJ2-5, with D perhaps matching TRBD2 (5 bases). The J call is in doubt because the DNA end fits TRBJ2-7 better. This CDR3 spans 14 amino acids. CDR3: CASSSGLDGGEQYF. The CDR3 DNA sequence: TGTGCCAGCAGTTCAGGACTGGACGGAGGCGAGCAGTACTTC.

This clonotype has a count of ten or more. This chain uses TRBV7-6 with TRBJ2-7; 7 bases line up with TRBD2. This CDR3 has 14 residues. From germline, CDR1 is SGHVS and CDR2 FNYEAQ. Trimming cost V 1 base and J 5 bases; bases outside gene matches: 5. DNA for the CDR3: TGTGCCAGCAGCTTAGACGGGGGAGGGAACGAGCAGTACTTC. It yields the protein CASSLDGGGNEQYF.

The chain carries TRBV20-1 and TRBJ2-1; TRBD2 agrees at 10 bases. The end of the DNA is better explained by TRBJ2-7, so the J call may be wrong. The length of the CDR3 is 16 residues. The germline V gene has CDR1 DFQATT and CDR2 SNEGSKA (reference sequence). The CDR3 here is CSATGLAVSSYNEQYF. The CDR3 region has the DNA TGCAGTGCAACCGGACTAGCGGTGAGCTCCTACAATGAGCAGTACTTC.

This chain uses TRBV12-3 or TRBV12-4 with TRBJ2-1; 9 bases align to TRBD2. J lost 10 bases, V lost 6 bases, and 10 bases had no gene match. This CDR3 region has 14 residues. The DNA of the CDR3 is TGTGCCAGCAGGGTTAGCGGGGGCTCCTACGAGCAGTTCTTC. Protein: CASRVSGGSYEQFF.

On this clonotype: A read error may produce the germline difference seen at one junction end. The chain is built from TRBV29-1 and TRBJ2-5, with 12 bases lining up with TRBD2. Germline V gene data show CDR1 as SQVTM and CDR2 as ANQGSEA. This CDR3 spans 16 amino acids. CDR3 amino acids: CSVEGLAGTLQETQYF. CDR3 coding DNA: TGCAGCGTCGAAGGACTAGCGGGGACTCTCCAAGAGACCCAGTACTTC.

With regard to this clonotype: Mismatch with germline at one junction end may stem from a read error. The gene calls are TRBV2 and TRBJ2-5, with 7 positions matching TRBD2. CDR1 and CDR2 from the germline V gene are SNHLY and FYNNEI. The CDR3 is 13 amino acids. CDR3 sequence reads: CASTGRAQETRYF. CDR3 in DNA: TGTGCCAGCACGGGGAGGGCCCAAGAGACCCGGTACTTC.

On this clonotype itself: This may be a read error: a much more frequent sequence differs by one nucleotide. The rearrangement uses TRBV4-2 and TRBJ2-7, with 9 bases matching TRBD2. V dropped 3 bases and J dropped 7; count of bases not matched to a gene: 16. The CDR3 covers 17 residues. CDR1 and CDR2 (germline): LGHNA, YNFKEQ. The CDR3 region has the DNA TGTGCCAGCAGCCATCCTAGCGGGGTTCGATCCTACAATGAGCAGTACTTC. Its protein product is CASSHPSGVRSYNEQYF.

This clonotype was counted between two and nine times. The chain links TRBV5-1 to TRBJ1-4; D ambiguous. In germline, CDR1 is SGHRS, CDR2 YFSETQ. The CDR3 spans 14 residues. With 0 bases removed from V and 5 bases from J, the gap between germline ends came to 8 bases. CDR3 sequence reads: CASSLDIGNEKLFF. The CDR3 DNA follows: TGCGCCAGCAGCTTGGACATAGGAAATGAAAAACTGTTTTTT.

This clonotype was seen more than once but under ten times. The chain combines TRBV12-3 or TRBV12-4 with TRBJ1-5, with 8 bases fitting TRBD1. V dropped 3 bases and J dropped 4; count of bases not matched to a gene: 5. The CDR3 spans 15 residues. For the CDR3, the DNA is TGTGCCAGCAGTTTTCGGGGACAGGTTAATCAGCCCCAGCATTTT. This encodes CASSFRGQVNQPQHF.

The genes are TRBV5-1 and TRBJ1-5; no definite D call. Between the trimmed V and J ends, which lost 3 bases and 7 bases, there was a span of 17 bases. Germline CDR1 is SGHRS and CDR2 is YFSETQ. The CDR3 totals 15 residues. CDR3: CASSSGAEGGQPQHF. In nucleotides, the CDR3 is TGCGCCAGCAGCTCTGGTGCTGAGGGTGGACAGCCCCAGCATTTT.